This is a list of T cell receptor beta chains from one sample in a study of cytomegalovirus exposure and HLA in healthy donors. Assay: immunoSEQ multiplex PCR; the TCRdb copy retains only in-frame clones and omits some. Here the sample spans about 98,000 clones, approximately 69% being singletons. The sequencing input was PBMCs. The source of these receptors is a female donor in good health and CMV-seronegative. The CDR3 runs from the conserved cysteine through the conserved F or W. A D gene is named only where the DNA matches it firmly. Clone size is given for some rows only: seen once, a few or many times, or a class if the clone is expanded.

>18|TRBJ2-5|TRBD2|.|TRBV27
CASSLSMGAGVSRETQYF
TGTGCCAGCAGTTTATCAATGGGAGCGGGAGTATCTCGAGAGACCCAGTACTTC
>15|TRBJ1-1|.|.|TRBV14
CASSQVRFRGTEAFF
TGTGCCAGCAGCCAAGTTCGGTTTAGGGGTACTGAAGCTTTCTTT
>12|TRBJ2-7|TRBD1|.|TRBV27
CASSGQAGPQYF
TGTGCCAGCAGCGGACAGGCCGGGCCGCAGTACTTC
>14|TRBJ2-7|.|.|TRBV27
CASRPGHTIYEQYF
TGTGCCAGCCGCCCGGGACACACGATCTACGAGCAGTACTTC
>16|TRBJ1-1|TRBD1|few|TRBV14
CASSNKGDRGNTEAFF
TGTGCCAGCAGCAACAAAGGGGACAGAGGGAACACTGAAGCTTTCTTT
>14|TRBJ2-1|TRBD2|.|TRBV28
CASSGRAAYNEQFF
TGTGCCAGCAGCGGGAGGGCCGCCTACAATGAGCAGTTCTTC
>12|TRBJ2-3|.|.|TRBV4-3
CASSPNQDTQYF
TGCGCCAGCAGCCCCAATCAGGATACGCAGTATTTT
>15|TRBJ2-1|TRBD1|.|TRBV6-6
CASTSGQGGYNEQFF
TGTGCCAGCACTTCGGGACAGGGCGGCTACAATGAGCAGTTCTTC
>11|TRBJ1-1|TRBD1|.|TRBV6-5
CASSGQGGAFF
TGTGCCAGCAGTGGACAGGGGGGAGCTTTCTTT
>17|TRBJ2-3|TRBD2|.|TRBV7-2
CASSLRSSGGAGDTQYF
TGTGCCAGCAGCTTACGATCTAGCGGGGGGGCGGGAGATACGCAGTATTTT
>13|TRBJ1-2|.|once|TRBV27
CASSFQGSYGYTF
TGTGCCAGCAGTTTTCAGGGATCCTATGGCTACACCTTC
>16|TRBJ1-2|TRBD1|.|TRBV6-6
CASSREQGQGSDGYTF
TGTGCCAGCAGCCGAGAGCAGGGACAGGGATCGGATGGCTACACCTTC
>14|TRBJ1-5|.|.|TRBV7-2
CASSLTSSNQPQHF
TGTGCCAGCAGCTTGACATCGAGTAATCAGCCCCAGCATTTT
>15|TRBJ2-3|TRBD1|.|TRBV10-1
CASSETGQGVDTQYF
TGCGCCAGCAGTGAGACGGGACAGGGGGTAGATACGCAGTATTTT
>16|TRBJ1-2|TRBD1|few|TRBV4-3
CASSPGTGNGDYGYTF
TGCGCCAGCAGTCCCGGGACAGGGAATGGGGACTATGGCTACACCTTC
>16|TRBJ1-3|TRBD1|.|TRBV7-2
CASSVNQGGSGNTIYF
TGTGCCAGCAGCGTAAACCAGGGGGGCTCTGGAAACACCATATATTTT
>14|TRBJ2-5|TRBD1|once|TRBV11-3
CASSSHRGQETQYF
TGTGCCAGCAGCTCGCACAGGGGGCAAGAGACCCAGTACTTC
>15|TRBJ2-5|TRBD1|.|TRBV7-8
CASSANGQGQETQYF
TGTGCCAGCAGCGCCAACGGACAGGGGCAAGAGACCCAGTACTTC
>13|TRBJ1-2|.|.|TRBV7-2
CASSFGTSYGYTF
TGTGCCAGCAGCTTCGGGACATCCTATGGCTACACCTTC
>18|TRBJ2-1|.|.|TRBV4-3
CASSSYSPHEGAHNEQFF
TGCGCCAGCAGCAGTTACAGTCCACACGAAGGGGCCCACAATGAGCAGTTCTTC
>17|TRBJ2-3|.|once|TRBV18
CASSPEGVFTSTDTQYF
TGTGCCAGCTCACCTGAGGGGGTCTTTACTAGCACAGATACGCAGTATTTT
>14|TRBJ1-4|.|.|TRBV14
CASSHQGGRGKLFF
TGTGCCAGCAGCCACCAAGGAGGGAGAGGAAAACTGTTTTTT
>14|TRBJ2-7|TRBD2|.|TRBV19
CASKSSGGAIEQYF
TGTGCCAGTAAGTCTAGCGGGGGGGCGATCGAGCAGTACTTC
>15|TRBJ1-1|.|.|TRBV11-2
CASSLWMDLNTEAFF
TGTGCCAGCAGCTTATGGATGGACTTGAACACTGAAGCTTTCTTT
>15|TRBJ2-7|.|few|TRBV6-1
CASTRREGATYEQYF
TGTGCCAGCACCCGACGGGAGGGGGCGACCTACGAGCAGTACTTC
>13|TRBJ2-5|TRBD2|.|TRBV30
CAWGSGAQETQYF
TGTGCCTGGGGTAGCGGGGCACAAGAGACCCAGTACTTC
>15|TRBJ2-3|.|.|TRBV25-1
CASSEYQGRTDTQYF
TGTGCCAGCAGTGAATATCAGGGGCGGACAGATACGCAGTATTTT
>15|TRBJ1-2|TRBD1|few|TRBV4-3
CASSQPGTAPYGYTF
TGCGCCAGCAGCCAGCCCGGGACAGCCCCCTATGGCTACACCTTC
>15|TRBJ2-5|.|once|TRBV27
CASSPPRSSSETQYF
TGTGCCAGCAGTCCCCCCCGGAGTTCTAGCGAGACCCAGTACTTC
>18|TRBJ1-5|TRBD1|.|TRBV19
CASSIEDRGGHSNQPQHF
TGTGCCAGTAGTATCGAGGACAGGGGAGGTCATAGCAATCAGCCCCAGCATTTT
>18|TRBJ2-4|.|.|TRBV7-2
CASSAQPGQKLAKNIQYF
TGTGCCAGCAGCGCCCAACCCGGACAGAAACTAGCCAAAAACATTCAGTACTTC
>14|TRBJ2-7|TRBD2|.|TRBV27
CASSFSSGGREQYF
TGTGCCAGCAGTTTTTCTAGCGGGGGCCGCGAGCAGTACTTC
>17|TRBJ2-1|TRBD1|.|TRBV7-9
CASSPTLRQGLYNEQFF
TGTGCCAGCAGCCCGACACTAAGACAGGGCCTCTACAATGAGCAGTTCTTC
>14|TRBJ1-2|TRBD1|once|TRBV18
CASSSDRGLYGYTF
TGTGCCAGCTCATCGGACAGGGGGCTCTATGGCTACACCTTC